A single T cell receptor (beta chain) is shown here with its context. The antigen remains unidentified. This could be a read error, since a much larger clone is one nucleotide away. The data belong to a study of blood T cells in healthy people across ages. A second PCR, run for roughly 6 to 11 cycles, used a sample-barcoded 5' primer plus a J-beta primer mix. Paired-end reads containing CDR3 totaled no fewer than 3 million for each sample. A single record per CDR3 protein comes from TCRdb applying MiXCR to the 5' RACE reads. This sample has around 1,000,000 distinct CDR3 sequences; 25% occur once, and the top ten carry 0.65% to 0.95%. Trimming removed 4 bases from V and 9 bases from J, with 16 bases in between. The germline CDR1 and CDR2 sequences are MRHNA and SNTAGT. The CDR3 runs 14 residues. Notes on the study in general: PBMCs that were unsorted prevented a conclusive naive versus antigen-experienced comparison. Long-lived donors carried more naive CD4+ cells and greater diversity than aged donors.

These data were also filed under a second study, of T cells of mothers and their children. That paper adds: Every mother produced more than 9.5 million TCR beta CDR3 reads, whereas every child provided 2.5 million to 3.5 million.

J is TRBJ2-1 and V is TRBV6-4, with D tentatively TRBD2 (6 bases). Material: blood. The receptor's source is a girl aged 2 to 9 in good health. For the CDR3, the DNA is TGTGCCAGCAGTGGACTAGTGGGATTCGGTGAGCAGTTCTTC. Encoded protein: CASSGLVGFGEQFF.